These 24 T cell receptor beta chains came from one sample sequenced in a study of blood T cell repertoires in COVID-19. The protocol was immunoSEQ multiplex PCR, while the TCRdb copy is restricted to in-frame clones and leaves out a portion. The sample contains a few hundred thousand clones, over 75% of which appear only once. Sequencing input: PBMCs or T cells enriched from blood (not recorded which). These receptors were collected from a woman aged 25 to 45 who had recovered from COVID-19.

The chain joins TRBV24-1 to TRBJ1-4; 9 positions match TRBD1. The CDR3 contains 14 residues. Losses at the gene ends were 9 bases for V and 8 bases for J; bases not matched to a gene: 9. The germline V gene has CDR1 KGHDR and CDR2 SFDVKD. CDR3 coding DNA: TGTGCCACCGGAGAAGCAGGACAGGGGGAAAAACTGTTTTTT. Translating gives CATGEAGQGEKLFF.

This chain links TRBV7-2 with TRBJ1-2; 8 bases are shared with TRBD1. Trimming cost V 0 bases and J 4 bases; bases outside gene matches: 4. The CDR3 is made up of 15 amino acids. The germline gives CDR1 SGHTA, CDR2 FQGNSA. The CDR3 sequence is CASSLAQGAGYGYTF. CDR3 sequence (DNA): TGTGCCAGCAGCTTAGCGCAGGGGGCCGGCTATGGCTACACCTTC.

In this sample, this clone turned up once. V usage is TRBV7-9 and J usage is TRBJ2-6, with 7 bases that match TRBD2. The germline V gene has CDR1 SEHNR and CDR2 FQNEAQ (reference sequence). The CDR3 spans 17 residues. Trimming cost V 5 bases and J 2 bases; bases outside gene matches: 9. The CDR3 sequence: CASSRGLVLAGANVLTF. As DNA, the CDR3 is TGTGCCAGCAGCCGAGGACTAGTCCTGGCTGGGGCCAACGTCCTGACTTTC.

This sequence joins TRBV5-1 and TRBJ1-1; tentative D call: TRBD1 (6 bases). The CDR3 contains 14 residues. The V gene's germline CDR1 is SGHRS and CDR2 YFSETQ. The V end lost 0 bases, the J end lost 4 bases, and 10 bases lay between the germline ends. In nucleotides, the CDR3 is TGCGCCAGCAGCTTGGAGCAGGGGATCACTGAAGCTTTCTTT. Residues: CASSLEQGITEAFF.

J is TRBJ1-6 and V is TRBV14; D unresolved. Per the germline V gene, CDR1 is SGHDN and CDR2 is FVKESK. V was trimmed by 4 bases and J by 0 bases, leaving 10 bases between them. The CDR3 has 16 amino acids. This chain's CDR3 is CASSLRLHSYNSPLHF. CDR3 sequence (DNA): TGTGCCAGCAGCCTTCGACTGCACTCCTATAATTCACCCCTCCACTTT.

This chain's CDR3 is CASSEGTGRSQPQHF. DNA of the CDR3: TGTGCCAGCAGTGAGGGGACAGGGAGAAGTCAGCCCCAGCATTTT. The chain has TRBV2 and TRBJ1-5; TRBD1 aligns across 9 bases. The trim removed 3 bases at V and 6 bases at J, leaving 6 bases unmatched. Germline V gene sequence: CDR1 SNHLY, CDR2 FYNNEI. The CDR3 sequence is 15 residues long.

The chain employs TRBV11-3 and TRBJ2-2; D gene ambiguous. CDR1 is SGHNT, CDR2 YENEEA, per germline. The CDR3 is made up of 13 amino acids. The ends were cut back, 4 bases at V and 0 bases at J, with 3 bases in the middle. Written as DNA, the CDR3 is TGTGCCAGCAGCTCATCGAACACCGGGGAGCTGTTTTTT. This codes for CASSSSNTGELFF.

The CDR3 DNA is TGCGCCAGCGGGACTAGCGGGGTCGACGAGCAGTACTTC. Translating it yields CASGTSGVDEQYF. The rearrangement uses TRBV5-1 and TRBJ2-7; TRBD2 matches at 13 bases. Germline V gene lookup returns CDR1 SGHRS and CDR2 YFSETQ. V gave up 7 bases and J gave up 5 bases; unmatched junction bases: 3. CDR3 length: 13 amino acids.

The genes are TRBV19 and TRBJ1-1; 8 bases align to TRBD1. CDR3 length: 13 amino acids. The germline gives CDR1 LNHDA, CDR2 SQIVND (reference sequence). The trim removed 6 bases at V and 4 bases at J, leaving 4 bases unmatched. The CDR3 loop reads CASSTDRATEAFF. CDR3 in DNA: TGTGCCAGTAGCACGGACAGGGCCACTGAAGCTTTCTTT.

This chain joins TRBV12-3 or TRBV12-4 and TRBJ1-1, with 7 bases identical to TRBD1. The CDR3 loop spans 13 amino acids. The junction had 3 bases not matched to a gene; V was cut back by 1 base and J by 7 bases. The CDR3 reads CASSLGGQLEAFF. Here the CDR3 DNA reads TGTGCCAGCAGTTTAGGGGGACAGCTTGAAGCTTTCTTT.

The rearrangement joins TRBV2 to TRBJ2-1; D gene unclear. This CDR3 is built from 10 residues. Germline V lookup: CDR1 SNHLY, CDR2 FYNNEI. V lost 8 bases, J lost 11 bases, and 10 bases lay in between. The CDR3 sequence: CASGVKKQFF. The CDR3 DNA sequence: TGTGCCAGCGGAGTGAAGAAGCAGTTCTTC.

This chain joins TRBV5-5 and TRBJ2-1; D possibly corresponds to TRBD1 (6 bases). This CDR3 is built from 16 residues. Germline CDR1 is SGHKS and CDR2 is YYEKEE (reference sequence). Trimming stripped 4 bases from V and 7 bases from J, with 21 bases between. CDR3 DNA: TGTGCCAGCAGCCTCAAGGGTGGGGGCCCTGGGAATGAGCAGTTCTTC. This gives the protein CASSLKGGGPGNEQFF.

The chain recombines TRBV5-1 with TRBJ2-1, with D possibly matching TRBD1 (5 bases). CDR1 SGHRS and CDR2 YFSETQ come from the germline V gene. V lost 0 bases and J 7 bases, leaving 14 bases between the germline ends. The CDR3 is 15 amino acids. The CDR3 protein is CASSLGVGEFNEQFF. CDR3 DNA: TGCGCCAGCAGCTTGGGCGTAGGGGAATTTAATGAGCAGTTCTTC.

The chain recombines TRBV10-3 with TRBJ2-3; 8 positions match TRBD2. CDR1 and CDR2 (germline): ENHRY, SYGVKD. The CDR3 totals 16 residues. V trimming: 4 bases; J trimming: 4 bases; junction bases outside the gene matches: 10. CDR3 DNA sequence: TGTGCCATCAGTGCACGGCGGGGGGTGGTTCCAGATACGCAGTATTTT. The encoded protein is CAISARRGVVPDTQYF.

This sequence joins TRBV6-2 or TRBV6-3 and TRBJ2-6; 8 nucleotides line up with TRBD1. Germline CDR1 is MNHEY and CDR2 is SVGEGT. V lost 6 bases, J lost 4 bases, and 11 bases stayed unmatched. The CDR3 is made up of 17 amino acids. The CDR3 bases are TGTGCCAGCAGCCCTCTAACAGGGGACAGGGGGGCCAACGTCCTGACTTTC. This translates into CASSPLTGDRGANVLTF.

This clone was picked up one time. The V and J genes are TRBV28 and TRBJ1-5; TRBD1 aligns across 7 bases. CDR1 MDHEN and CDR2 SYDVKM come from the germline V gene. Trimming removed 2 bases from V and 6 bases from J; junction bases left unmatched: 16. The CDR3 is 18 residues long. This CDR3 reads CASSLNQGVMGSSQPQHF. The CDR3 nucleotides are TGTGCCAGCAGTTTAAATCAGGGGGTTATGGGCTCGAGTCAGCCCCAGCATTTT.

The chain uses TRBV6-5 and TRBJ1-2; TRBD1 might be the D (6 bases). This CDR3 is built from 14 residues. Looked up from germline, CDR1 is MNHEY and CDR2 is SVGAGI. V lost 1 base and J 3 bases, leaving 9 bases between the germline ends. As DNA, the CDR3 is TGTGCCAGCAGTTACTACCCAGGGGACTATGGCTACACCTTC. Amino acid sequence: CASSYYPGDYGYTF.

This chain joins TRBV20-1 and TRBJ1-3; D ambiguous. Deletions cut 0 bases from V and 6 bases from J, with 3 bases between. Per the germline V gene, CDR1 is DFQATT and CDR2 is SNEGSKA (reference sequence). The CDR3 contains 11 residues. CDR3 residues: CSARDQNTIYF. DNA of the CDR3: TGCAGTGCTAGAGACCAAAACACCATATATTTT.

The rearrangement links TRBV7-9 to TRBJ2-3, with 8 nucleotides matching TRBD1. CDR1 is SEHNR and CDR2 is FQNEAQ in the germline V gene (reference sequence). The CDR3 runs to 17 residues. V lost 1 base, J lost 3 bases, and 9 bases stayed unmatched. The CDR3 DNA reads TGTGCCAGCAGCTTAGGTTTGGACAGGGATGTTACAGATACGCAGTATTTT. It codes for CASSLGLDRDVTDTQYF.

V gene TRBV28 combines with J gene TRBJ1-2, with 9 bases fitting TRBD1. With 0 bases clipped from V and 7 bases from J, the junction kept 3 bases outside the gene matches. The CDR3 spans 14 residues. Germline loops: CDR1 MDHEN, CDR2 SYDVKM. The CDR3 DNA sequence: TGTGCCAGCAGTTTATGGGGACAGGGAAGTGGCTACACCTTC. Amino acids: CASSLWGQGSGYTF.

CDR3: CASSSHRGAQGTNEKLFF. The CDR3 nucleotides are TGTGCCAGCAGCTCCCACCGGGGGGCGCAGGGGACTAATGAAAAACTGTTTTTT. The V and J genes are TRBV5-8 and TRBJ1-4; weak D call: TRBD1 (6 bases). Germline CDR1 reads SGHTS; CDR2 reads YDEGEE. The length of the CDR3 is 18 residues. The V end was cut by 3 bases, the J end by 2 bases, with 20 bases between.

The rearrangement uses TRBV9 and TRBJ2-7; no clear D gene. The CDR3 has 14 amino acids. In germline, CDR1 is SGDLS, CDR2 YYNGEE. The V gene lost 0 bases and the J gene lost 2 bases, with 9 bases spanning the gap. The CDR3 protein is CASSVELSAYEQYF. The CDR3 DNA follows: TGTGCCAGCAGCGTAGAACTTTCCGCCTACGAGCAGTACTTC.

The chain recombines TRBV27 with TRBJ2-1; 13 bases align to TRBD2. Germline V gene data show CDR1 as MNHEY and CDR2 as SMNVEV (reference sequence). This CDR3 region has 16 residues. After removal of 5 bases from V and 8 bases from J, the junction contained 9 bases not matched to a gene. CDR3 sequence: CASSRGLAGVVHEQFF. In nucleotides, the CDR3 is TGTGCCAGCAGTCGAGGACTAGCGGGGGTGGTGCATGAGCAGTTCTTC.

The chain couples TRBV28 to TRBJ2-5; 7 bases agree with TRBD1. The CDR3 consists of 15 residues. CDR1 and CDR2 from the germline V gene are MDHEN and SYDVKM. Unmatched junction bases numbered 3, after V lost 2 bases and J lost 0 bases. CDR3 sequence reads: CASSLGTENQETQYF. CDR3 bases: TGTGCCAGCAGTTTAGGGACAGAGAACCAAGAGACCCAGTACTTC.